This T cell receptor (beta chain) was sequenced in a study of shared clonotypes between healthy human individuals. Germline V lookup: CDR1 LNHDA, CDR2 SQIVND (reference sequence). This CDR3 region has 16 residues. V lost 7 bases and J lost 3; bases outside the gene matches: 8. Here immunoSEQ multiplex PCR was the method, and the copy in TCRdb shows in-frame clones only, minus some. This sample has approximately 1.9 million clones, with 80% to 95% found just once. As for this clone: Its antigen remains unidentified.

Study-wide results and limits: The study found lower generation probabilities in non-shared clonotypes than in those shared by all four donors. Several donors showed sharing of approximately 4.7% of naive CD4 clonotypes. Incomplete sequencing of sorted subsets was indicated by rarefaction despite large depth.

Terminally differentiated effector memory CD45RA+ cells were excluded by CCR7 positive selection of CD45RO-negative cells. This chain joins TRBV19 and TRBJ2-1; TRBD1 matches 11 bases. The specimen was naive CD8+ T cells from PBMCs. This clonotype was sampled from a man between 18 and 35 years old in good health. Some clones in this sample may be carry-over from other donors' samples. CDR3 in amino acids: CASTISGQGGYNEQFF. In DNA form, the CDR3 reads TGTGCCAGTACCATATCGGGACAGGGGGGCTACAATGAGCAGTTCTTC. Supplemented by reference TRBV19 and TRBJ2-1, the full variable domain reads DGGITQSPKYLFRKEGQNVTLSCEQNLNHDAMYWYRQDPGQGLRLIYYSQIVNDFQKGDIAEGYSVSREKKESFPLTVTSAQKNPTAFYLCASTISGQGGYNEQFFGPGTRLTVL.